This passage covers 20 T cell receptor beta chains from one sample sequenced in a study of blood T cells in healthy people across ages. Next came a second PCR, run for roughly 7 to 12 cycles, which used a sample-barcoded 5' primer along with a J-beta primer mix. TCRdb used MiXCR to reprocess the 5' RACE reads, holding one entry per CDR3 protein. The table records 1.5 million to 2 million distinct CDR3 sequences, 28% of them present only once. Sequencing used blood. The origin of the receptors is a woman aged 25-40 years in good health.

As to this clonotype: One end of the junction does not line up with germline, which may come from a read error. The chain uses TRBV7-2 and TRBJ2-3; 7 bases are shared with TRBD2. This CDR3 region has 16 residues. Germline CDR1 is SGHTA and CDR2 is FQGNSA. CDR3 DNA sequence: TGTGCCAACAGCTTAGGAAGCGGGACGGGGACAGATACGCAGTATTTT. Translation: CANSLGSGTGTDTQYF. The full variable domain, in which reference TRBV7-2 and TRBJ2-3 provide the parts outside the CDR3, is GAGVSQSPSNKVTEKGKDVELRCDPISGHTALYWYRQSLGQGLEFLIYFQGNSAPDKSGLPSDRFSAERTGGSVSTLTIQRTQQEDSAVYLCANSLGSGTGTDTQYFGPGTRLTVL.

This clonotype has more than one count but fewer than ten. The CDR3 sequence is CASTQQDMNTEAFF. The CDR3, as DNA: TGTGCCAGCACTCAACAGGACATGAACACTGAAGCTTTCTTT. The rearrangement joins TRBV12-3 or TRBV12-4 to TRBJ1-1; perhaps TRBD1 as D (5 bases). Trimming cost V 7 bases and J 0 bases, with 12 bases left between them. The CDR3 length is 14 residues.

As to this clonotype: A read error may account for a junction end that differs from germline. J is TRBJ2-3 and V is TRBV9; D is undetermined. This CDR3 region has 13 residues. Germline V gene data show CDR1 as SGDLS and CDR2 as YYNGEE. CDR3 in amino acids: CASGVVSSDTQYF. The CDR3 coding sequence is TGTGCCAGCGGCGTAGTTTCCTCAGATACGCAGTATTTT.

With respect to this clonotype: The conserved phenylalanine or tryptophan normally closing the CDR3 is absent here, so this likely arose from a read error. The chain combines TRBV5-1 with TRBJ2-1; D gene ambiguous. Judging by the DNA end, TRBJ2-7 fits better; the J call may be wrong. This CDR3 is built from 13 residues. Germline V gives CDR1 SGHRS, CDR2 YFSETQ. CDR3 coding DNA: TGCGCCAGCAGCTTGCTACAGACCAATGAGCAGTACTTA. Amino acid sequence: CASSLLQTNEQYL.

Worth noting for this clonotype: The junction does not match germline at one end; this may be a read error. V and J are TRBV28 and TRBJ2-7; maybe TRBD1 (6 bases). The CDR3 runs 12 residues. Per germline, CDR1 MDHEN and CDR2 SYDVKM. The CDR3 here is CASRGTRHEQYF. The CDR3 DNA sequence: TGTGCCAGCAGGGGGACAAGGCACGAACAGTACTTC.

This clonotype was seen at least ten times. This chain connects TRBV20-1 to TRBJ2-7; D is possibly TRBD1 or TRBD2 (5 bases each). Trimming took off 5 bases at V and 4 bases at J, with 18 bases between the two ends. Germline V lookup: CDR1 DFQATT, CDR2 SNEGSKA (reference sequence). The CDR3 has 14 amino acids. CDR3 coding DNA: TGCAGTGCTCTCGCCCGAGGGGCGGGTTACGAGCAGTACTTC. Its translation is CSALARGAGYEQYF.

This clonotype came up a few times. V and J are TRBV24-1 and TRBJ1-5; D ambiguous. Trimming shortened V by 3 bases and J by 4 bases, and 6 bases separated the two germline ends. Germline-derived CDR1 and CDR2 are KGHDR and SFDVKD. The CDR3 extends over 13 amino acids. CDR3 residues: CATSDAQNQPQHF. The DNA of the CDR3 is TGTGCCACCAGTGATGCCCAAAATCAGCCCCAGCATTTT.

This clonotype was counted between two and nine times. The chain joins TRBV20-1 to TRBJ2-3; D not resolved. Germline values: CDR1 DFQATT, CDR2 SNEGSKA (reference sequence). Trimming stripped 0 bases from V and 1 base from J, with 8 bases between. The CDR3 is 14 residues long. CDR3 sequence (DNA): TGCAGTGCTAGAGATTTCCTACGCACAGATACGCAGTATTTT. Translation gives CSARDFLRTDTQYF.

V gene TRBV12-3 or TRBV12-4 combines with J gene TRBJ2-4; D is unresolved. V shed 4 bases and J shed 5 bases, with 6 bases lying between them. The CDR3 extends over 12 amino acids. The CDR3 sequence: CASSYTENIQYF. The CDR3 DNA is TGTGCCAGCAGTTACACAGAAAACATTCAGTACTTC.

This clonotype came up many times. The V gene is TRBV5-6, the J gene TRBJ2-7; D possibly corresponds to TRBD2 (5 bases). The CDR3 is made up of 15 amino acids. In germline, CDR1 is SGHDT, CDR2 YYEEEE. Trimming removed 0 bases at V and 2 bases at J, with 12 bases between. The CDR3 DNA follows: TGTGCCAGCAGCTTGGGGGCTGGAGGAGCCTACGAGCAGTACTTC. Its protein is CASSLGAGGAYEQYF.

V and J are TRBV15 and TRBJ2-2; tentative D call: TRBD2 (6 bases). Germline V gene lookup returns CDR1 LNHNV and CDR2 YYDKDF (reference sequence). CDR3 length: 13 amino acids. With 1 base removed from V and 6 bases from J, the gap between germline ends came to 6 bases. The chain's CDR3 is CATSRGEAGELFF. CDR3 coding DNA: TGTGCCACCAGCAGAGGGGAGGCCGGGGAGCTGTTTTTT. The complete variable domain, with remaining parts taken from reference TRBV15 and TRBJ2-2, reads DAMVIQNPRYQVTQFGKPVTLSCSQTLNHNVMYWYQQKSSQAPKLLFHYYDKDFNNEADTPDNFQSRRPNTSFCFLDIRSPGLGDTAMYLCATSRGEAGELFFGEGSRLTVL.

This chain joins TRBV20-1 and TRBJ2-7, with a possible D match to TRBD1 (6 bases). V shed 3 bases and J shed 6 bases, with 15 bases lying between them. Germline V gene lookup returns CDR1 DFQATT and CDR2 SNEGSKA (reference sequence). The CDR3 contains 13 residues. For the CDR3, the DNA is TGCAGTGCTAGGGGGGCGACAGGCTCCGAGCAGTACTTC. Its translation is CSARGATGSEQYF.

This clonotype was seen a handful of times. V and J are TRBV2 and TRBJ2-1; the D is unclear. The CDR3 has 13 amino acids. Trimming pared 9 bases from V and 0 bases from J, leaving 9 bases between. CDR1 and CDR2 from the germline V gene are SNHLY and FYNNEI. Written as DNA, the CDR3 is TGTGCCAGTGACAAGAGCTCCTACAATGAGCAGTTCTTC. This translates into CASDKSSYNEQFF.

This clonotype appeared once. One base away lies a much larger clone, so this may be a sequencing read error. V is TRBV10-2 and J is TRBJ2-4; 8 bases line up with TRBD2. The V gene's germline CDR1 is WSHSY and CDR2 SAAADI. The CDR3 runs to 13 residues. V lost 10 bases to trimming and J lost 13 bases; unmatched junction nucleotides: 15. The CDR3 sequence: CAMPLAVYNEQYF. DNA for the CDR3: TGCGCCATGCCACTAGCGGTCTACAATGAGCAGTACTTC.

The gene calls are TRBV2 and TRBJ2-3; D possibly corresponds to TRBD2 (6 bases). Germline CDR1 reads SNHLY; CDR2 reads FYNNEI. Deletions cut 4 bases from V and 2 bases from J, with 13 bases between. This CDR3 region has 15 residues. CDR3 loop: CASSVWREFTDTQYF. The CDR3 DNA is TGTGCCAGCAGTGTGTGGCGGGAATTCACAGATACGCAGTATTTT.

Note on this clonotype: This clone may be a read error of a much larger clone one base away. The chain carries TRBV10-3 and TRBJ2-7, with TRBD1 matching 9 bases. The CDR3 extends over 14 amino acids. Germline V gene sequence: CDR1 ENHRY, CDR2 SYGVKD. V shed 11 bases and J 2 bases; nucleotides not matched to a gene: 10. Here the CDR3 reads CAVAGTGNTYEQYF. The CDR3 DNA follows: TGTGCCGTCGCCGGGACAGGGAATACCTACGAGCAGTACTTC.

This CDR3 is CASSLSPGTGEAFF. The CDR3 nucleotides are TGTGCCAGCAGCTTGTCTCCAGGGACCGGTGAAGCTTTCTTT. The V call is TRBV5-5, the J call TRBJ1-1; maybe TRBD1 (5 bases). V was shortened by 1 base and J by 7 bases, with 14 bases between the two germline ends. From germline, CDR1 is SGHKS and CDR2 YYEKEE (reference sequence). This CDR3 contains 14 residues.

The chain carries TRBV10-2 and TRBJ2-2, with 7 bases aligning to TRBD2. V gave up 10 bases and J gave up 4 bases; unmatched junction bases: 12. CDR1 is WSHSY and CDR2 is SAAADI in the germline V gene. The CDR3 has 15 amino acids. The CDR3 DNA follows: TGCGCCACTCAGGCTAGCGGAAGGAGCACCGGGGAGCTGTTTTTT. Its protein is CATQASGRSTGELFF.

The sample holds a few counts of this clonotype. The gene calls are TRBV7-2 and TRBJ2-4; D is uncertain. Matching the DNA end better, TRBJ2-7 makes the J call doubtful. This CDR3 is 15 amino acids long. The germline CDR1 and CDR2 sequences are SGHTA and FQGNSA. The CDR3 is CASSLNGYMDGEQYF. The CDR3 DNA sequence: TGTGCCAGCAGCCTAAATGGGTATATGGATGGCGAGCAGTACTTC.

Of note for this clonotype: The junction departs from the called germline gene at one end, perhaps through a read error. This sequence joins TRBV3-1 and TRBJ1-2; weak D call: TRBD1 (6 bases). CDR3 length equals 16 residues. From germline, CDR1 is LGHDT and CDR2 YNNKEL (reference sequence). This chain's CDR3 is CASSQTGTTSIYGYTF. The CDR3 DNA reads as TGTGCTAGCAGCCAAACCGGGACAACAAGTATCTATGGCTACACCTTC.